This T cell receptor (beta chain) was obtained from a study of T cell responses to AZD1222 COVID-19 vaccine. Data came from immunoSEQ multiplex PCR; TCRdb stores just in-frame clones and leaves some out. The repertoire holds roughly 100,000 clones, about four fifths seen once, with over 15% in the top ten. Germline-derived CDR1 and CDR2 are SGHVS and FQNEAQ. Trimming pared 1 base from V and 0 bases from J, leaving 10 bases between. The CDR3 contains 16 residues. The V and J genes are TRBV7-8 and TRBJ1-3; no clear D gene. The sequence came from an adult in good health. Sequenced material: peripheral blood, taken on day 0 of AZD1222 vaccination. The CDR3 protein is CASSLEEVLSGNTIYF. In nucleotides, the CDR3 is TGTGCCAGCAGCTTAGAAGAGGTCCTCTCTGGAAACACCATATATTTT. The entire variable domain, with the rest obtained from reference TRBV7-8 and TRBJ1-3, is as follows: GAGVSQSPRYKVAKRGQDVALRCDPISGHVSLFWYQQALGQGPEFLTYFQNEAQLDKSGLPSDRFFAERPEGSVSTLKIQRTQQEDSAVYLCASSLEEVLSGNTIYFGEGSWLTVV.